The clone carrying this TCR beta chain was seen only a few times. Its antigen is undetermined. Flow cytometry had shown expanded CD8+CD57+ cells in the patients chosen for sequencing. The patients all had a severe acquired aplastic anemia diagnosis. The CDR3 totals 16 residues. Between the trimmed V and J ends, which lost 5 bases and 2 bases, there was a span of 13 bases. CDR1 is LNHNV, CDR2 YYDKDF, per germline (reference sequence). Genomic DNA served as template for TCR beta VDJ and CDR3 profiling. MiXCR, applied by TCRdb to the reads, yields one record per CDR3 protein. The data show roughly 120,000 distinct CDR3 sequences, over 55% seen once. This sample is drawn from a study of CD8+CD57+ T cells in acquired aplastic anemia. Whole-study context: An average of roughly 3.2 ug of DNA was obtained from sorted CD4+ and CD8+ cells. The study's findings and limits: Both patients and controls carried the same twenty-nine CD8+ CDR3 sequences.

The TCR originated in a human donor with aplastic anemia. This sequence joins TRBV15 and TRBJ2-6; TRBD1 is a possible D gene (5 bases). The sample consisted of sorted CD4+, CD8+, or CD8+CD57+ T cells (not recorded which) from PBMCs. In nucleotides, the CDR3 is TGTGCCACCAGCTACTCGGCAGGGACTGGGGCCAACGTCCTGACTTTC. It is translated as CATSYSAGTGANVLTF.